This T cell receptor (beta chain) came from a study of blood T cell repertoires in COVID-19. Study overall: Samples taken during acute and convalescent COVID-19 were collected in the United States, Italy and Spain. In each case, the material was cDNA or gDNA derived from T cells, B-cell-depleted T cells, or PBMCs.

Per the authors' pipeline: Amplification from reference gene primers served as the basis for estimated nucleated cell counts. Generated by immunoSEQ multiplex PCR, the TCRdb table keeps only in-frame clones and is missing some. That table gives V, J and clone size, and the DNA gave D and trimming. The profile covers approximately 21,000 clones, with over 75% appearing a single time and 15% to 20% taken by the ten largest. Germline V gene lookup returns CDR1 SGHRS and CDR2 YFSETQ. The CDR3 covers 15 residues. V lost 2 bases and J 2 bases, leaving 13 bases between the germline ends. Sequenced material: peripheral blood. The receptor was isolated from a human donor in a cohort sampled during active COVID-19. J is TRBJ1-1 and V is TRBV5-1; D is perhaps TRBD1 (6 bases). CDR3 bases: TGCGCCAGCAGCTTTTCCGGGACAACTAACACTGAAGCTTTCTTT. Translation gives CASSFSGTTNTEAFF.